This is a list of T cell receptor beta chains from one sample in a study of shared clonotypes between healthy human individuals. Assay used: immunoSEQ multiplex PCR; TCRdb lists only in-frame clones, some missing. The sample carries roughly 2.1 million clones, approximately 94% recorded once. Source material: naive CD8+ T cells from PBMCs. All receptors derive from a young man in good health. Some clones in this sample may be carry-over from other donors' samples. CDR3s include the opening cysteine and the closing phenylalanine or tryptophan. The order of the fields is V gene, clone size, D gene, CDR3 protein. D genes are given only for firm matches. Size values are once, few and many counts, or a class for expanded clones, and some rows have none.

>TRBV6-5|-|-
CASSYGPSSYNEQFF
>TRBV9|-|TRBD2
CASSVVVGGPSTGELFF
>TRBV27|-|-
CASSLRAPNQPQHF
>TRBV11-2|once|-
CASSLGPGGTYNEQFF
>TRBV19|-|-
CASSIAGGEQFF
>TRBV28|-|-
CASSPSTGFYEQYF
>TRBV7-9|-|-
CASSPGRYNEQFF
>TRBV28|-|-
CASTLGGNTEAFF
>TRBV5-4|-|-
CASSLGTYGSYGYTF
>TRBV2|-|-
CASSQGSGAYNEQFF
>TRBV13|-|TRBD2
CASSQPGEGQRNIQYF
>TRBV9|-|-
CASSVGDSSYEQYF
>TRBV7-9|-|-
CASSSPQGRSSYNEQFF
>TRBV6-1|-|TRBD1
CASSERGQGGVGANVLTF
>TRBV28|-|-
CASSFMETYEQYF
>TRBV29-1|-|-
CSVVRGSYNEQFF
>TRBV27|-|TRBD2
CASSPGLARDTQYF
>TRBV4-1|-|-
CASSQVPGTGELFF
>TRBV9|-|-
CASSAGPTETQYF
>TRBV19|-|-
CASSMKGGQYNEQFF
>TRBV10-3|once|TRBD2
CAISPGLAGVNEQFF
>TRBV27|-|-
CASSLLDTLGPDTQYF
>TRBV13|-|TRBD2
CASSPSGSLTYEQYF
>TRBV27|-|TRBD1
CASSYRQGAQEQYF
>TRBV6-5|-|-
CASSYGAGTGNEQFF
>TRBV6-6|-|TRBD1
CASRLGQGTYNEQFF
>TRBV15|-|-
CATSSLASYGYTF
>TRBV5-6|-|TRBD1
CASSPDRVVETQYF
>TRBV14|-|-
CASSRKGLRYEQYF
>TRBV6-4|-|-
CASTHRTDTQYF
>TRBV9|-|-
CASSSGSSYEQYF
>TRBV10-3|-|-
CAISESAAAQETQYF
>TRBV14|-|-
CASSPHRVSEQYF
>TRBV28|-|-
CASRPGSSYEQYF
>TRBV19|-|-
CASSIALLPQHF
>TRBV27|-|TRBD2
CASSSRTSGESSYNEQFF
>TRBV7-9|-|-
CASSSAFGTGVEGYTF
>TRBV9|-|TRBD2
CASSPRTSGSSYEQYF
>TRBV4-1|once|-
CASSQSPAGPYNEQFF
>TRBV5-1|-|-
CASRGTPSGYGYTF
>TRBV5-6|-|-
CASSLQGTYNEQFF
>TRBV5-4|-|TRBD1
CASSSRSDRAIYGYTF
>TRBV5-1|-|TRBD2
CASSFGLAGGPHEQYF
>TRBV2|-|-
CASSKGTLANYGYTF
>TRBV27|-|-
CASSFGRTNVLTF